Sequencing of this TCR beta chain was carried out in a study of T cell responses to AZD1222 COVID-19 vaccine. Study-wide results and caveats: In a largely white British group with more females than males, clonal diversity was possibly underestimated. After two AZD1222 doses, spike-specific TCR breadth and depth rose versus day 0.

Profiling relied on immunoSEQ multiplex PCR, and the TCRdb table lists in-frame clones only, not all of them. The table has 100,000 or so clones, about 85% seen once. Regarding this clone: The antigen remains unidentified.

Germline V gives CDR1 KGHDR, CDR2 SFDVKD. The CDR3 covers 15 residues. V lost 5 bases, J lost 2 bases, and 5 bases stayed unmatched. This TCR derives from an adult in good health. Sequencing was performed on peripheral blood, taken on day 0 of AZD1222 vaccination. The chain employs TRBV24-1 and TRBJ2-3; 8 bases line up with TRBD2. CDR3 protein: CATSGVGLATDTQYF. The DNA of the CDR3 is TGTGCCACCAGTGGAGTAGGACTAGCCACAGATACGCAGTATTTT.